These 13 T cell receptor beta chains were all obtained from the same sample, sequenced in a study of blood T cell repertoires in COVID-19. Sequenced by immunoSEQ multiplex PCR; TCRdb stores in-frame clones only, minus some. The repertoire holds about 280,000 clones, with approximately 82% as singletons. Sequences were obtained from PBMCs or T cells enriched from blood (not recorded which). All receptors come from a man aged 35 to 55 who had been exposed to COVID-19.

The chain carries TRBV4-1 and TRBJ1-6, with a possible D match to TRBD1 (5 bases). The CDR3 loop spans 17 amino acids. Trimming stripped 0 bases from V and 6 bases from J, with 15 bases between. CDR1 and CDR2 (germline): MGHRA, YSYEKL. CDR3 region: CASSQEIPGSTNSPLHF. CDR3 bases: TGCGCCAGCAGCCAAGAAATCCCAGGGTCAACTAATTCACCCCTCCACTTT.

The chain's CDR3 is CASIQGGLAGKSAYEQYF. CDR3 nucleotide sequence: TGTGCCAGCATCCAAGGGGGGCTAGCGGGAAAGTCGGCCTACGAGCAGTACTTC. The chain carries TRBV7-9 and TRBJ2-7; TRBD2 matches at 9 bases. V was pared by 7 bases and J by 2 bases, with 18 bases of the junction left unmatched. The CDR3 has 18 amino acids. Germline CDR1 and CDR2: SEHNR and FQNEAQ (reference sequence).

CDR3 region: CASSYSVTVYNEQFF. CDR3 sequence (DNA): TGTGCCAGCAGTTACTCCGTCACAGTGTACAATGAGCAGTTCTTC. This chain uses TRBV6-5 with TRBJ2-1; D is unresolved. This CDR3 is 15 amino acids long. Trimming pared 0 bases from V and 4 bases from J, leaving 10 bases between. Germline CDR1 and CDR2: MNHEY and SVGAGI.

This clone was seen only a few times. The chain links TRBV10-2 to TRBJ2-7; D gene uncertain. Trimming removed 2 bases from V and 3 bases from J, with 8 bases in between. This CDR3 is built from 13 residues. Germline V gene lookup returns CDR1 WSHSY and CDR2 SAAADI. CDR3 region: CASSEVASYEQYF. CDR3 bases: TGCGCCAGCAGTGAGGTGGCTAGCTACGAGCAGTACTTC.

This clone is a singleton in its sample. The chain has TRBV27 and TRBJ2-5; TRBD2 agrees at 7 bases. Germline V lookup: CDR1 MNHEY, CDR2 SMNVEV (reference sequence). J gave up 5 bases and V 4 bases, and 19 bases lay outside the gene matches. This CDR3 has 18 amino acids. The CDR3 nucleotides are TGTGCCAGCAGTTCCCCGCCGGGGTCGGGCGGGAGCGGGGAGACCCAGTACTTC. Its protein is CASSSPPGSGGSGETQYF.

CDR3 DNA sequence: TGTGCCAGCTCAGGCACAGGGGCCTACACAGATACGCAGTATTTT. Translated: CASSGTGAYTDTQYF. This chain uses TRBV18 with TRBJ2-3, with 7 bases fitting TRBD1. This CDR3 is built from 15 residues. The germline CDR1 and CDR2 sequences are KGHSH and LQKENI. Trimming took 5 bases from V and 2 from J; bases not matched to a gene: 7.

The chain uses TRBV5-4 and TRBJ1-1; no clear D gene. The CDR3 is made up of 12 amino acids. In germline, CDR1 is SGHNT, CDR2 YYREEE (reference sequence). Trimming took 5 bases from V and 0 from J, leaving 5 bases between them. The CDR3 region is CASSAVNTEAFF. The CDR3 bases are TGTGCCAGCAGTGCGGTGAACACTGAAGCTTTCTTT.

This sequence joins TRBV7-9 and TRBJ2-4; perhaps TRBD1 as D (5 bases). This CDR3 contains 15 residues. V gave up 4 bases and J gave up 6 bases, with 16 bases separating them. Germline lookup yields CDR1 SEHNR and CDR2 FQNEAQ (reference sequence). The CDR3 DNA reads as TGTGCCAGCAGCTCTTCCAGGGCCATAACAAACATTCAGTACTTC. Protein: CASSSSRAITNIQYF.

The chain joins TRBV9 to TRBJ2-3; perhaps TRBD1 as D (6 bases). The CDR3 is 16 amino acids. CDR1 and CDR2 (germline): SGDLS, YYNGEE. V lost 2 bases and J 2 bases, leaving 15 bases between the germline ends. The CDR3 is CASSVQGSGFTDTQYF. CDR3 DNA sequence: TGTGCCAGCAGCGTTCAGGGGTCGGGTTTCACAGATACGCAGTATTTT.

V and J are TRBV5-5 and TRBJ1-4; the D gene is possibly TRBD1 (6 bases). CDR1 SGHKS and CDR2 YYEKEE come from the germline V gene (reference sequence). This CDR3 contains 16 residues. Trimming took off 4 bases at V and 4 bases at J, with 17 bases between the two ends. For the CDR3, the DNA is TGTGCCAGCAGCCTAGTATGGACAGCTCGTAATGAAAAACTGTTTTTT. This encodes CASSLVWTARNEKLFF.

The V call is TRBV3-1 (or the pseudogene TRBV3-2), the J call TRBJ1-5, with TRBD1 identical over 7 bases. V lost 1 base and J lost 11; bases outside the gene matches: 14. In germline, CDR1 is LGHDT, CDR2 YNNKEL (reference sequence). CDR3 size: 16 residues. This chain's CDR3 is CASSQAQTGTAETQHF. The DNA for the CDR3 is TGTGCCAGCAGCCAAGCCCAGACAGGGACCGCTGAGACCCAGCATTTT.

V and J are TRBV6-5 and TRBJ2-3; TRBD2 matches at 9 bases. CDR1 is MNHEY and CDR2 is SVGAGI in the germline V gene. Germline trimming cut 8 bases from V and 8 bases from J; bases unmatched to any gene: 11. This CDR3 region has 14 residues. DNA for the CDR3: TGTGCCAGCGGGATAGCGGGAGTGGCGGGTACGCAGTATTTT. This codes for CASGIAGVAGTQYF.

The rearrangement joins TRBV11-2 to TRBJ1-6; tentatively, D is TRBD1 (6 bases). Trimming removed 6 bases at V and 7 bases at J, with 16 bases between. The CDR3 covers 15 residues. Germline loops: CDR1 SGHAT, CDR2 FQNNGV. The DNA for the CDR3 is TGTGCCAGCAGGACCCTCGGGGGGCGAAATTCACCCCTCCACTTT. Protein product: CASRTLGGRNSPLHF.